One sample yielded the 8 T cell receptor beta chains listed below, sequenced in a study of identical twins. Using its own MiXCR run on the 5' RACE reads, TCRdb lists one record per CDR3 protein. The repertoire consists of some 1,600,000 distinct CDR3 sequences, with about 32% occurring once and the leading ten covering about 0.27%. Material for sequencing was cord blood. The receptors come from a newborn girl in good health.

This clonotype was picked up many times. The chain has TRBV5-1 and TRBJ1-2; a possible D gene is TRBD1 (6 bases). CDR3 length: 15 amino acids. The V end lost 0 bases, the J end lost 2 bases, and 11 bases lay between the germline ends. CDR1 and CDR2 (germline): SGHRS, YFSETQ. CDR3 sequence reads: CASSLEPTGNYGYTF. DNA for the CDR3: TGCGCCAGCAGCTTGGAACCAACAGGGAACTATGGCTACACCTTC.

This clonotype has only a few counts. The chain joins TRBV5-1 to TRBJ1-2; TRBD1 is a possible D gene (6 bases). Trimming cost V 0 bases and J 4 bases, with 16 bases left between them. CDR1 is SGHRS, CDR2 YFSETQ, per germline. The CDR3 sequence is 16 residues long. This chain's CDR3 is CASSLATGNSRYGYTF. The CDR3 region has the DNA TGCGCCAGCAGCTTGGCCACAGGGAACTCTCGCTATGGCTACACCTTC.

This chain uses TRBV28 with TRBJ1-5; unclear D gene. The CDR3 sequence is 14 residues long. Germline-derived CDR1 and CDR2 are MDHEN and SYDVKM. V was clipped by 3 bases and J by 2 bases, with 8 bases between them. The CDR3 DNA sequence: TGTGCCAGCAGTTTGCCCCTGGGCAATCAGCCCCAGCATTTT. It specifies CASSLPLGNQPQHF. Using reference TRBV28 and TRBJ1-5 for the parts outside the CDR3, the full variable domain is DVKVTQSSRYLVKRTGEKVFLECVQDMDHENMFWYRQDPGLGLRLIYFSYDVKMKEKGDIPEGYSVSREKKERFSLILESASTNQTSMYLCASSLPLGNQPQHFGDGTRLSIL.

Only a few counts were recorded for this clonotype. The CDR3 DNA reads as TGTGCCACCAGTGATCACAGCGGACAGGGGAGGACTGAAGCTTTCTTT. The encoded protein is CATSDHSGQGRTEAFF. This chain joins TRBV24-1 and TRBJ1-1; 9 nucleotides agree with TRBD1. Germline CDR1 KGHDR, CDR2 SFDVKD. The CDR3 has 16 residues. V lost 3 bases, J lost 5 bases, and 9 bases stayed unmatched.

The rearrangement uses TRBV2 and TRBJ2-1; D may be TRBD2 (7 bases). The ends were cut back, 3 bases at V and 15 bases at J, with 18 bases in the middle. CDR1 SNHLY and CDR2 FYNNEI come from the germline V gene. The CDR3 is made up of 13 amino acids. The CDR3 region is CASSEGGALKSFF. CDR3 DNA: TGTGCCAGCAGTGAGGGGGGGGCCTTAAAGTCGTTCTTC.

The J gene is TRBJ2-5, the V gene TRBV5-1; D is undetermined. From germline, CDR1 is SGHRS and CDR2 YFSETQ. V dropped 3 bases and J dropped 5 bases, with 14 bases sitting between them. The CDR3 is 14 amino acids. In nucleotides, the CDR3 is TGCGCCAGCAGCTCTTCATACTTTGGGGAGACCCAGTACTTC. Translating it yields CASSSSYFGETQYF.

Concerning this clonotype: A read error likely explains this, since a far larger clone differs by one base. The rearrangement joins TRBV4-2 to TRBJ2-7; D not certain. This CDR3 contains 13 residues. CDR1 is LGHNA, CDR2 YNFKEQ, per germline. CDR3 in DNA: TGTGCCAGCAGCCAAGGCCAAACCTACGAGCGGTACTTC. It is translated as CASSQGQTYERYF.

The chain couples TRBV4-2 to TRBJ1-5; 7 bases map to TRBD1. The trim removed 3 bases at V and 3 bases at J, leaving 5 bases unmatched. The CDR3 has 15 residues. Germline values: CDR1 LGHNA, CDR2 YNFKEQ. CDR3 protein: CASSQQGGDNQPQHF. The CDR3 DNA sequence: TGTGCCAGCAGCCAGCAGGGGGGTGACAATCAGCCCCAGCATTTT.